The clone carrying this T cell receptor (beta chain) appeared a single time. Its matching antigen is unknown. One entry per CDR3 protein, called by TCRdb with MiXCR from the RACE reads. The table shows more than 95,000 distinct CDR3 sequences, with less than 35% occurring only once. Time point given: patch test 3, about 24 weeks after DPC sensitization. Indicated treatment: therapeutic diphenylcyclopropenone sensitization with weekly scalp DPC. Prior to each patch test being applied, blood was drawn. Trimming left V 6 bases short and J 0 bases short, with 9 bases between. The CDR3 loop spans 14 amino acids. From germline, CDR1 is MNHEY and CDR2 SMNVEV (reference sequence). These data are taken from a study of human T cells and chemical hapten exposure. Study-wide results and limits: Counts of TCRs above 1 in 1000 frequency stayed unchanged with DPC sensitization. Having alopecia, the donors may differ immunologically from healthy people. There were significantly more large CDR3 similarity clusters among expanded TCRs than among controls.

The specimen comprised whole blood, sampled in connection with sensitization to the hapten diphenylcyclopropenone (DPC). The source of this sequence is a middle-aged man with alopecia areata. Some clones in this sample may be carry-over from other donors' samples. This chain joins TRBV27 and TRBJ1-5; D call uncertain. This chain's CDR3 is CASSRWYSNQPQHF. CDR3 in DNA: TGTGCCAGCAGCCGATGGTATAGCAATCAGCCCCAGCATTTT.